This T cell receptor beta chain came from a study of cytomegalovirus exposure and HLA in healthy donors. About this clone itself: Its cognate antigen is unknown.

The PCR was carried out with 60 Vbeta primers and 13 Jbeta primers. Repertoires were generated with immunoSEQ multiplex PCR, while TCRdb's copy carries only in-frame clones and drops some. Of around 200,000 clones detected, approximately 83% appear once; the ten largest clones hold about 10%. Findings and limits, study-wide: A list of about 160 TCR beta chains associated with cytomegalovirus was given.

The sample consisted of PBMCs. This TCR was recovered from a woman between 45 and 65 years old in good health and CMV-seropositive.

The CDR3 is CASSFRPTGPGNTIYF. The CDR3 DNA is TGTGCCAGCAGTTTCCGCCCGACAGGACCTGGAAACACCATATATTTT. The chain combines TRBV6-5 with TRBJ1-3; D may be TRBD1 (6 bases). This CDR3 spans 16 amino acids. Trimming pared 4 bases from V and 2 bases from J, leaving 15 bases between. Per the germline V gene, CDR1 is MNHEY and CDR2 is SVGAGI.